This T cell receptor beta chain was observed in a study of technical replicates of blood from a few donors. The CDR3 runs 15 residues. Trimming stripped 2 bases from V and 4 bases from J, with 14 bases between. The germline V gene encodes CDR1 KGHSH and CDR2 LQKENI. TCRdb's table, derived via immunoSEQ multiplex PCR, lists solely in-frame clones and lacks some. The data hold more than 90,000 clones, with roughly 95% observed a single time. Input material: T cells isolated from PBMCs. This TCR was recovered from a human donor in good health. V is TRBV18 and J is TRBJ1-1; a possible D gene is TRBD1 (5 bases). CDR3 amino acids: CASSPLSGALTEAFF. The CDR3 DNA reads as TGTGCCAGCTCACCATTGAGCGGGGCTCTCACTGAAGCTTTCTTT.